The clone carrying this TCR beta chain was picked up many times. This sample stems from a study of T cells in Graves' hyperthyroidism and ophthalmopathy. The CDR3 regions of TCR beta were amplified from RNA transcripts. A set of HTBI primers served as the primers for a first-round RT-PCR of the TCR CDR3. Each CDR3 protein is one row after TCRdb ran MiXCR on the multiplex PCR reads. Of about 340,000 distinct CDR3 sequences in the sample, roughly 18% are singletons; the top ten hold about half. From germline, CDR1 is MNHNS and CDR2 SASEGT. This CDR3 region has 14 residues. Trimming stripped 1 base from V and 4 bases from J, with 8 bases between.

The chain is built from TRBV6-1 and TRBJ1-5; possibly TRBD1 for D (5 bases). The sequence derives from a woman between 45 and 65 years old with Graves' hyperthyroidism. Sequences were obtained from blood. CDR3 in amino acids: CASSEGQGNQPQHF. As DNA, the CDR3 is TGTGCCAGCAGTGAAGGCCAGGGTAATCAGCCCCAGCATTTT.